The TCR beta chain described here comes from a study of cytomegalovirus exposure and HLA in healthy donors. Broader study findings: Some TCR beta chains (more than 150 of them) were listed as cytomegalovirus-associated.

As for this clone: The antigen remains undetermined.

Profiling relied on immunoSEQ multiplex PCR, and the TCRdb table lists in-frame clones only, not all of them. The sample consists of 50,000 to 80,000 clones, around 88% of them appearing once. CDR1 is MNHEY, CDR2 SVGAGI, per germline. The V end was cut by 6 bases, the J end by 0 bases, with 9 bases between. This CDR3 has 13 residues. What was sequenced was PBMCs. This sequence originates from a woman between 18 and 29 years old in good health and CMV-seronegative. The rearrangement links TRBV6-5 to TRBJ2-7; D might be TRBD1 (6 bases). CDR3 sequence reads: CASSQTGSYEQYF. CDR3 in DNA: TGTGCCAGCAGCCAGACAGGCTCCTACGAGCAGTACTTC.